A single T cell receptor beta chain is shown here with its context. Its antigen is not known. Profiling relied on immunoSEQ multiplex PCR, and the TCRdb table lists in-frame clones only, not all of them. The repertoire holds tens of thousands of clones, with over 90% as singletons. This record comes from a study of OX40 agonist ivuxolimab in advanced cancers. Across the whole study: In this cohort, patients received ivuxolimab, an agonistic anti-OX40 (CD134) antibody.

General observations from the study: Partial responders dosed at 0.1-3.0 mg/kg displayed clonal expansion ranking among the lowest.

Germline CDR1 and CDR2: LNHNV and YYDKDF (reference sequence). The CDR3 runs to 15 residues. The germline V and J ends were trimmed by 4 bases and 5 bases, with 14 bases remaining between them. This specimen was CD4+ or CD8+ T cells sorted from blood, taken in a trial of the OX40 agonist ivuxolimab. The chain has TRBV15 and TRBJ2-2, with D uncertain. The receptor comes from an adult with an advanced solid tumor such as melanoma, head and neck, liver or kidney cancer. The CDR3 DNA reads TGTGCCACCAGCACCCGCTGGGCCGGGACCGGGGAGCTGTTTTTT. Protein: CATSTRWAGTGELFF.